Sequencing of this TCR beta chain was carried out in a study of lymphopenia after photon versus proton radiotherapy. Overall study results and limits: Oligoclonal CD8+ Temra expansion after nadir drove photon patients' diversity drop. Proton therapy kept repertoires fairly stable, unlike photons, which gained effector/memory cells. Survival link was tested only in deceased patients; proton benefit remains a possibility.

CDR1 is MNHEY, CDR2 SVGAGI, per germline. This CDR3 contains 14 residues. Trimming cost V 2 bases and J 6 bases; bases outside gene matches: 6. Method: immunoSEQ multiplex PCR; TCRdb's copy keeps in-frame clones and lacks some. The sample carries roughly 30,000 clones, about 94% recorded once. Concerning this clone: Its antigen remains unknown.

V gene TRBV6-5 combines with J gene TRBJ1-2, with 7 bases lining up with TRBD1. The specimen was peripheral blood, collected from a patient treated with photon-based radiotherapy. The clonotype originates from a woman between 50 and 59 years old with cholangiocarcinoma. CDR3 sequence reads: CASSYGYRGHGYTF. CDR3 in DNA: TGTGCCAGCAGTTACGGTTACAGGGGTCATGGCTACACCTTC.